The present entry profiles one TCR beta chain with its context. Antigen unknown. CDR3 length: 15 residues. Deletions cut 3 bases from V and 6 bases from J, with 17 bases between. Germline CDR1 is SEHNR and CDR2 is FQNEAQ (reference sequence). The protocol was immunoSEQ multiplex PCR, while the TCRdb copy is restricted to in-frame clones and leaves out a portion. Found here are around 90,000 clones, roughly 92% of them singletons; the top ten hold about 0.07%. The sample belongs to a study of graft-versus-host responses after intestinal transplantation. General study points: Some GvH clones were seen earlier in gut or blood, suggesting intestinal origin.

The sample here was unstimulated CD8+ T cells sorted from spleen or lymph node cells, taken before transplant. The rearrangement links TRBV7-9 to TRBJ1-2; D is possibly TRBD1 (5 bases). The sequence was obtained from a human donor who was the organ donor for an intestinal transplant. CDR3: CASSLFGGGKDGYTF. The DNA for the CDR3 is TGTGCCAGCAGCTTGTTTGGGGGAGGGAAAGATGGCTACACCTTC.